This TCR beta chain was found in a study of post-analysis software for immune sequencing data. Unique molecular identifiers were carried by the TCR beta cDNA libraries. T cells, about 0.85 to 11 million of them, yielded about 500,000 cDNA molecules. TCRdb called the PCR reads again in MiXCR, with one record for every CDR3 protein. The data hold 820,000 or so distinct CDR3 sequences, with roughly 58% observed a single time. Study-wide results and limits: Those samples that were prepared in the same batch co-clustered strongly by F measure. Compared with controls, patients showed significantly lower normalized Chao1 diversity.

This clonotype turned up a few times. Its antigen is not identified. The sample was blood. This clonotype was obtained from a girl between 10 and 17 years old with multiple sclerosis.

The CDR3 DNA is TGCAGCGTTGATCAGGGGTCCTCGGAGACCCAGTACTTC. Its protein is CSVDQGSSETQYF. The chain recombines TRBV29-1 with TRBJ2-5; TRBD1 might be the D (6 bases). Per germline, CDR1 SQVTM and CDR2 ANQGSEA. The CDR3 spans 13 residues. Deletions cut 3 bases from V and 5 bases from J, with 13 bases between.